The 15 T cell receptor beta chains given below trace back to one sample, sequenced in a study of cytomegalovirus exposure and HLA in healthy donors. 60 Vbeta and 13 Jbeta primers were used in PCR. TCRdb's table, derived via immunoSEQ multiplex PCR, lists solely in-frame clones and lacks some. The sample holds fewer than 35,000 clones, 87% seen once. The sequencing sample was made of PBMCs. Receptor source: a boy aged 5-17 years in good health and CMV-seronegative.

The chain couples TRBV6-5 to TRBJ2-5; 10 bases map to TRBD1. V lost 5 bases to trimming and J lost 5 bases; unmatched junction nucleotides: 8. CDR3 length equals 15 residues. Germline V gene sequence: CDR1 MNHEY, CDR2 SVGAGI. The CDR3, as DNA: TGTGCCAGCAGTCCAACCGGGACAGGGGCGGAGACCCAGTACTTC. Residues: CASSPTGTGAETQYF.

The chain employs TRBV28 and TRBJ2-7; 10 nucleotides agree with TRBD1. The CDR3 extends over 15 amino acids. Germline V gene lookup returns CDR1 MDHEN and CDR2 SYDVKM. V lost 6 bases to trimming and J lost 5 bases; unmatched junction nucleotides: 10. CDR3 sequence: CASSTTGGAFHEQYF. The CDR3 coding sequence is TGTGCCAGCAGCACGACAGGGGGCGCTTTCCACGAGCAGTACTTC.

This chain joins TRBV6-5 and TRBJ1-1; no clear D. CDR1 is MNHEY, CDR2 SVGAGI, per germline. The V end lost 2 bases, the J end lost 0 bases, and 4 bases lay between the germline ends. The CDR3 consists of 13 residues. This chain's CDR3 is CASSYVVNTEAFF. The DNA for the CDR3 is TGTGCCAGCAGTTACGTAGTGAACACTGAAGCTTTCTTT.

The chain recombines TRBV28 with TRBJ1-5; possible D gene TRBD1, 6 bases. This CDR3 is 13 amino acids long. The germline gives CDR1 MDHEN, CDR2 SYDVKM. V was pared by 3 bases and J by 7 bases, with 10 bases between. CDR3 DNA: TGTGCCAGCAGTTTCTTTAGGGGGCAGCCCCAGCATTTT. Translation: CASSFFRGQPQHF.

This rearrangement joins TRBV19 to TRBJ1-1; D is unresolved. V was clipped by 8 bases and J by 0 bases, with 13 bases between them. CDR1 LNHDA and CDR2 SQIVND come from the germline V gene (reference sequence). The CDR3 covers 14 residues. CDR3: CASRGDPLNTEAFF. The CDR3 nucleotides are TGTGCCAGTCGAGGTGACCCTCTGAACACTGAAGCTTTCTTT.

The chain links TRBV6-5 to TRBJ2-1, with D unresolved. V dropped 0 bases and J dropped 4 bases, with 4 bases sitting between them. The CDR3 sequence is 13 residues long. Germline-derived CDR1 and CDR2 are MNHEY and SVGAGI. The CDR3 reads CASSYSSYNEQFF. The CDR3 DNA reads TGTGCCAGCAGTTACTCGTCTTACAATGAGCAGTTCTTC.

The table lists this clone with a few counts. The gene calls are TRBV7-9 and TRBJ2-7; a weak D match, TRBD1 (6 bases). The germline V gene encodes CDR1 SEHNR and CDR2 FQNEAQ (reference sequence). The V gene lost 5 bases and the J gene lost 4 bases, with 15 bases spanning the gap. The CDR3 loop spans 14 amino acids. The CDR3 region has the DNA TGTGCCAGCAGCCCGGGGCAGGGGATTTACGAGCAGTACTTC. Amino acids: CASSPGQGIYEQYF.

This chain links TRBV19 with TRBJ2-4; TRBD1 matches 9 bases. From germline, CDR1 is LNHDA and CDR2 SQIVND (reference sequence). This CDR3 is 17 amino acids long. The junction had 8 bases not matched to a gene; V was cut back by 3 bases and J by 2 bases. The CDR3 region has the DNA TGTGCCAGTAGTATCGGGCGGACAGGGGTCACCAAAAACATTCAGTACTTC. Translation: CASSIGRTGVTKNIQYF.

The sample holds a few counts of this clone. The chain links TRBV19 to TRBJ1-5; no firm D call. The germline gives CDR1 LNHDA, CDR2 SQIVND (reference sequence). This CDR3 spans 14 amino acids. The V end was cut by 8 bases, the J end by 0 bases, with 11 bases between. As DNA, the CDR3 is TGTGCCAGTGAGACTGAATATAGCAATCAGCCCCAGCATTTT. Protein sequence: CASETEYSNQPQHF.

Remarks on this clone: This specimen includes other DNA sequences encoding the same CDR3. V gene TRBV28 combines with J gene TRBJ1-2; D is possibly TRBD1 (5 bases). V was pared by 0 bases and J by 8 bases, with 10 bases between. The germline V gene has CDR1 MDHEN and CDR2 SYDVKM. This CDR3 has 13 amino acids. CDR3: CASSLWGGSGYTF. The CDR3 DNA follows: TGTGCCAGCAGTTTATGGGGGGGTTCCGGCTACACCTTC.

J is TRBJ2-1 and V is TRBV6-6; 9 nucleotides agree with TRBD2. The germline CDR1 and CDR2 sequences are MNHNY and SVGAGI (reference sequence). CDR3 size: 14 residues. CDR3 sequence reads: CATAGGRFYNEQFF. The CDR3 DNA reads TGTGCTACGGCGGGGGGGCGGTTCTACAATGAGCAGTTCTTC.

The chain recombines TRBV6-5 with TRBJ1-3, with 11 bases that match TRBD1. The CDR3 extends over 14 amino acids. With V trimmed by 8 bases and J by 3 bases, 3 bases remained unmatched. Per germline, CDR1 MNHEY and CDR2 SVGAGI. CDR3 bases: TGTGCCAGCCAGGACAGGGGGCTTGGAAACACCATATATTTT. Translation gives CASQDRGLGNTIYF.

This chain joins TRBV6-5 and TRBJ2-7; 7 bases align to TRBD2. The CDR3 runs 16 residues. The germline CDR1 and CDR2 sequences are MNHEY and SVGAGI. V shed 0 bases, J shed 3 bases, and the junction held 8 bases outside the gene matches. CDR3 DNA sequence: TGTGCCAGCAGTTACTCGAAGTTGGGAGGGAGCTACGAGCAGTACTTC. Translation gives CASSYSKLGGSYEQYF.

Only one count was recorded for this clone. The CDR3 sequence is CASSKQEQGVGGRAYNEQFF. In DNA, the CDR3 is TGTGCCAGCAGCAAACAGGAGCAGGGAGTGGGGGGGAGAGCCTACAATGAGCAGTTCTTC. The chain is built from TRBV21-1 and TRBJ2-1; the D call of TRBD2 is as the table states it, not checked on the DNA. TRBV21-1 is a pseudogene. CDR3 size: 20 residues.

The chain joins TRBV7-2 to TRBJ2-7, with 9 nucleotides matching TRBD1. With V trimmed by 6 bases and J by 1 base, 13 bases remained unmatched. From germline, CDR1 is SGHTA and CDR2 FQGNSA. This CDR3 is built from 17 residues. CDR3 amino acids: CASRATPGTGISYEQYF. In DNA form, the CDR3 reads TGTGCCAGCAGGGCTACTCCCGGGACAGGGATATCCTACGAGCAGTACTTC.